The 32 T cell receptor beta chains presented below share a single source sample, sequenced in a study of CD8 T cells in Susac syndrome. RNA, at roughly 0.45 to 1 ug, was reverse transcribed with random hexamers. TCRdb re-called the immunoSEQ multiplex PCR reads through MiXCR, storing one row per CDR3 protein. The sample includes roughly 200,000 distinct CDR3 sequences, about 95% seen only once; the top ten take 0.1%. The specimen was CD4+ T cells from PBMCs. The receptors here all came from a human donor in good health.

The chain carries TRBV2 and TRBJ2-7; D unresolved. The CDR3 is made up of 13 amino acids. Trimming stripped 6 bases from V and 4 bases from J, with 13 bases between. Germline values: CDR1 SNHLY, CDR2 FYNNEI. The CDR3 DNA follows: TGTGCCAGCAGGGGTTTTGGTCGTTACGAGCAGTACTTC. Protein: CASRGFGRYEQYF.

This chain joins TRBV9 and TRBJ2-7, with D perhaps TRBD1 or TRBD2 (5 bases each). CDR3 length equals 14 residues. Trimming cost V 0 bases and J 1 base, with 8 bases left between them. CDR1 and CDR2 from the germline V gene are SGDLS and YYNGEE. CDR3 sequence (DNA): TGTGCCAGCAGCGTAGATGGGGGTTCCTACGAGCAGTACTTC. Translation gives CASSVDGGSYEQYF.

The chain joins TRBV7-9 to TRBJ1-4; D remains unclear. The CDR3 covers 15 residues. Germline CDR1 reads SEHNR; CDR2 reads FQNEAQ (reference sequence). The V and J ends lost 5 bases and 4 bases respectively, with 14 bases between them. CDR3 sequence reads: CASSATSRFNEKLFF. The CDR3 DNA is TGTGCCAGCAGCGCCACGAGTAGGTTTAATGAAAAACTGTTTTTT.

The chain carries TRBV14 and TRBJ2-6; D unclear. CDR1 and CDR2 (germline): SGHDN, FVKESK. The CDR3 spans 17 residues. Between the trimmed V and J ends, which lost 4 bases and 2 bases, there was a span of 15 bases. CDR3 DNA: TGTGCCAGCAGCCCACTATCCCGATTAGCTGGGGCCAACGTCCTGACTTTC. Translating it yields CASSPLSRLAGANVLTF.

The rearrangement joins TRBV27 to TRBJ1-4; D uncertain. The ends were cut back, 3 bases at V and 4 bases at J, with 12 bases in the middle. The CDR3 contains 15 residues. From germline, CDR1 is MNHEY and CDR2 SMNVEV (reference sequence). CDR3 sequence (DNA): TGTGCCAGCAGTTTCGGACGGCGAAGTAATGAAAAACTGTTTTTT. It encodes CASSFGRRSNEKLFF. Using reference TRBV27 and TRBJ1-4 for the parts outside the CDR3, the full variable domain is EAQVTQNPRYLITVTGKKLTVTCSQNMNHEYMSWYRQDPGLGLRQIYYSMNVEVTDKGDVPEGYKVSRKEKRNFPLILESPSPNQTSLYFCASSFGRRSNEKLFFGSGTQLSVL.

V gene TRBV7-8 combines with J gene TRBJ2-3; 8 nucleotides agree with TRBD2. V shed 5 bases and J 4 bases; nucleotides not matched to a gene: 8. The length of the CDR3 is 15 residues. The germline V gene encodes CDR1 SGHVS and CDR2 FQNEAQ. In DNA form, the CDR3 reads TGTGCCAGCAGCCGCCATACGACTAGCGCAGATACGCAGTATTTT. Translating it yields CASSRHTTSADTQYF.

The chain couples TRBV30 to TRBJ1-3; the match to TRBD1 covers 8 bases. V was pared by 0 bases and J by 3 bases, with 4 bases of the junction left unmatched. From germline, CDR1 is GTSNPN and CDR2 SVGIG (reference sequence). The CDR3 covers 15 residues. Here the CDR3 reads CAWSVQGGLGNTIYF. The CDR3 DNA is TGTGCCTGGAGTGTACAGGGGGGACTTGGAAACACCATATATTTT.

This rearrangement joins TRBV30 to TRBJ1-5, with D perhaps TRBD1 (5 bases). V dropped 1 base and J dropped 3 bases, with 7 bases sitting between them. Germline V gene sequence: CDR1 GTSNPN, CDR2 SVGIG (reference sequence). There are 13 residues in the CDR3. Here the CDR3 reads CAWSGRDNQPQHF. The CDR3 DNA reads TGTGCCTGGAGTGGCAGGGACAATCAGCCCCAGCATTTT.

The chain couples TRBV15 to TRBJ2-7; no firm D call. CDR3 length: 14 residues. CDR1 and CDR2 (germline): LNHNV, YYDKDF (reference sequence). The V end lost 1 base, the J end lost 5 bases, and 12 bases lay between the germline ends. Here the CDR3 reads CATSRGVGWNEQYF. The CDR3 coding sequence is TGTGCCACCAGCAGAGGTGTAGGGTGGAACGAGCAGTACTTC.

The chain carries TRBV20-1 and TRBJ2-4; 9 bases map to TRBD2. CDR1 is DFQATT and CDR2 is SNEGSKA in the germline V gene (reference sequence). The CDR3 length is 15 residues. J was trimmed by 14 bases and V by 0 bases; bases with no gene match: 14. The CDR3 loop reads CSARDEGIRTSEKYF. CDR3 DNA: TGCAGTGCTAGAGATGAGGGCATCCGGACTAGCGAGAAGTACTTC.

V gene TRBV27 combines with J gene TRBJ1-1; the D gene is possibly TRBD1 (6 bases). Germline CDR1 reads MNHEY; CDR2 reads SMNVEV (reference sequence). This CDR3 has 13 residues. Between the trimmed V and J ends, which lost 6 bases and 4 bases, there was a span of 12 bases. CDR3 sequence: CASSFRGGTEAFF. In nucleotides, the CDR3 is TGTGCCAGCAGCTTCAGGGGTGGCACTGAAGCTTTCTTT.

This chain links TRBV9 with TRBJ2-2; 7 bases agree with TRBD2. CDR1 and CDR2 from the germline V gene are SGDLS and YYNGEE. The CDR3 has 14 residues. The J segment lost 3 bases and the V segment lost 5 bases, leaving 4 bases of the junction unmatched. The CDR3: CASRAGRHTGELFF. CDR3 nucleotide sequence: TGTGCCAGCAGAGCGGGACGGCACACCGGGGAGCTGTTTTTT.

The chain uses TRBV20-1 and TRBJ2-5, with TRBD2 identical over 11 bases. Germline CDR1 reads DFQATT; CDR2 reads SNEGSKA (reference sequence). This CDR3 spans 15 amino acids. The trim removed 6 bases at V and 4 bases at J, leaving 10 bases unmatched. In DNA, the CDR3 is TGCAGTGCCCCAAAACTAGCGGGAGTCGGAGAGACCCAGTACTTC. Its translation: CSAPKLAGVGETQYF.

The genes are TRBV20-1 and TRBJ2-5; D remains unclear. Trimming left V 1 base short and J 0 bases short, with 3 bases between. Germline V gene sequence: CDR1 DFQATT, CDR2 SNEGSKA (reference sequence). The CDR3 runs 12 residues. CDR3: CSARGYQETQYF. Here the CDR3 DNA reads TGCAGTGCTAGAGGGTACCAAGAGACCCAGTACTTC.

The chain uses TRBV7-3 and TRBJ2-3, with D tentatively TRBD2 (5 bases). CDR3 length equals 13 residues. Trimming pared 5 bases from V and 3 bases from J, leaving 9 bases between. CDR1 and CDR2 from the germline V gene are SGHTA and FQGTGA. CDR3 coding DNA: TGTGCCAGCAGCCCCGAGGGAACAGATACGCAGTATTTT. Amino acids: CASSPEGTDTQYF.

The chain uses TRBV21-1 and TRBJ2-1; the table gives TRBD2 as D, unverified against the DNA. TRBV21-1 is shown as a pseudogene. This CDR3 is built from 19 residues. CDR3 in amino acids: CASSKAMGRSSLPYNEQFF. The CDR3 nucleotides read TGTGCCAGCAGCAAAGCGATGGGACGGAGCTCCCTCCCTTACAATGAGCAGTTCTTC.

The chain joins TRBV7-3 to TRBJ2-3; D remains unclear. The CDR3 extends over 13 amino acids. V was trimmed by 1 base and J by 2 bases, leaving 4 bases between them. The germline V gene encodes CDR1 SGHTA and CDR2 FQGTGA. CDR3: CASSLRNTDTQYF. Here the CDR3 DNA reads TGTGCCAGCAGCTTAAGGAACACAGATACGCAGTATTTT.

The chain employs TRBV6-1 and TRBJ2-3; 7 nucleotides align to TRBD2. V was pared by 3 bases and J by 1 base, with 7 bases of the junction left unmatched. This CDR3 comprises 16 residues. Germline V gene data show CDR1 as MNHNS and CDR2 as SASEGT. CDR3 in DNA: TGTGCCAGCAGTGAGGTTTGGGCGGGGGGCACAGATACGCAGTATTTT. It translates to CASSEVWAGGTDTQYF.

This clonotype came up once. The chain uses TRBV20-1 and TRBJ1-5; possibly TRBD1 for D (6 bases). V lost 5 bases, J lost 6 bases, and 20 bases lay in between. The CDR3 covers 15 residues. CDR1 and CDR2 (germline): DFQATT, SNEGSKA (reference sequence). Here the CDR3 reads CSAPRGAGTGQPQHF. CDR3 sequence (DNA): TGCAGTGCTCCGCGGGGGGCTGGGACGGGTCAGCCCCAGCATTTT.

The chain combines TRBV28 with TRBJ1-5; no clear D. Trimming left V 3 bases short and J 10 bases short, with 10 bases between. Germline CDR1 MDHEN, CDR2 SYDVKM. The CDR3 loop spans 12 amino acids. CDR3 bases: TGTGCCAGCAGTTTCATTGAGTTACCCCAGCATTTT. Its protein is CASSFIELPQHF.

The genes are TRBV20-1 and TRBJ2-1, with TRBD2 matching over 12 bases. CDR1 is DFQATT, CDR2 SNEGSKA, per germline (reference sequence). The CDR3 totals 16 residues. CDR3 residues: CSSGTSGLSSYNEQFF. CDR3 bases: TGCAGCTCCGGGACTAGCGGGCTGAGCTCCTACAATGAGCAGTTCTTC.

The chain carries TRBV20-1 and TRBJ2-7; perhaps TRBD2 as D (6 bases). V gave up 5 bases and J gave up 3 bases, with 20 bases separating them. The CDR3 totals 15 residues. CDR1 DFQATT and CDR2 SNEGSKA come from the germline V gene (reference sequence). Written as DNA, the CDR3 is TGCAGTGCTCCTACCAGCTTCGGGAGACGCTACGAGCAGTACTTC. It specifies CSAPTSFGRRYEQYF.

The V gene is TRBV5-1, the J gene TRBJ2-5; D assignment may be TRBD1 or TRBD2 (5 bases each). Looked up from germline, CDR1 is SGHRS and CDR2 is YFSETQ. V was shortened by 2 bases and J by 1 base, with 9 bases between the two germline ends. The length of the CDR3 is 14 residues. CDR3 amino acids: CASSFRDAQETQYF. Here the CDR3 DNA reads TGCGCCAGCAGCTTCCGGGACGCCCAAGAGACCCAGTACTTC. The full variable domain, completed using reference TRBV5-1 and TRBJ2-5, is KAGVTQTPRYLIKTRGQQVTLSCSPISGHRSVSWYQQTPGQGLQFLFEYFSETQRNKGNFPGRFSGRQFSNSRSEMNVSTLELGDSALYLCASSFRDAQETQYFGPGTRLLVL.

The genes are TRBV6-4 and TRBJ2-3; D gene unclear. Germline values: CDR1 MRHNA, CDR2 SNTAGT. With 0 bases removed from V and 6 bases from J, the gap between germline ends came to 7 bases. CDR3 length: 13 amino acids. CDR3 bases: TGTGCCAGCAGTGACTCGATGGGGGATACGCAGTATTTT. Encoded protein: CASSDSMGDTQYF.

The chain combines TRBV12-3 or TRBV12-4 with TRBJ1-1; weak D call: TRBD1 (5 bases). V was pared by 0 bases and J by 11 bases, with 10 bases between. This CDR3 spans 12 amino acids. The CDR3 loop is CASSLASRGAFF. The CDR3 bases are TGTGCCAGCAGTTTAGCGTCGCGGGGGGCTTTCTTT.

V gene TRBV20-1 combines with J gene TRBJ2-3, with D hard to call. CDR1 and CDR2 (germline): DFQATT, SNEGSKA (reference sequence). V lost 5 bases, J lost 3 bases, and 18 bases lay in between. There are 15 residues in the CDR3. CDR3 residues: CSALPLAVGTDTQYF. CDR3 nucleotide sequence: TGCAGTGCTCTACCCTTAGCTGTGGGGACAGATACGCAGTATTTT.

The CDR3 region is CAWSVRGFYNEQFF. The CDR3 bases are TGTGCCTGGAGTGTAAGGGGGTTTTACAATGAGCAGTTCTTC. V gene TRBV30 combines with J gene TRBJ2-1, with a possible D match to TRBD1 (6 bases). Germline lookup yields CDR1 GTSNPN and CDR2 SVGIG (reference sequence). The CDR3 sequence is 14 residues long. Trimming removed 0 bases from V and 4 bases from J, with 10 bases in between.

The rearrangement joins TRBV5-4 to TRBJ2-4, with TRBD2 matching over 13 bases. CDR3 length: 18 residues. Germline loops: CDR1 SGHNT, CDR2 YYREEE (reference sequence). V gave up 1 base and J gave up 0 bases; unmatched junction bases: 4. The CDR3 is CASSLTSGRAPAKNIQYF. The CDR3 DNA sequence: TGTGCCAGCAGCTTGACTAGCGGGAGGGCTCCAGCCAAAAACATTCAGTACTTC.

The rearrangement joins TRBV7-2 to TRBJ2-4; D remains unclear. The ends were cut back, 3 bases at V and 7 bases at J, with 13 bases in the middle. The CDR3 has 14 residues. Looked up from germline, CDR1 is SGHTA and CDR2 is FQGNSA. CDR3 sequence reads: CASSFSGFRNIQYF. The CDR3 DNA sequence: TGTGCCAGCAGCTTCTCCGGGTTTAGGAACATTCAGTACTTC.

The CDR3 coding sequence is TGCAGTGCTAGAGATCAGAGTAGCTCCTACGAGCAGTACTTC. This encodes CSARDQSSSYEQYF. The J gene is TRBJ2-7, the V gene TRBV20-1; D gene unclear. The V end was cut by 0 bases, the J end by 0 bases, with 9 bases between. The CDR3 spans 14 residues. Germline loops: CDR1 DFQATT, CDR2 SNEGSKA (reference sequence).

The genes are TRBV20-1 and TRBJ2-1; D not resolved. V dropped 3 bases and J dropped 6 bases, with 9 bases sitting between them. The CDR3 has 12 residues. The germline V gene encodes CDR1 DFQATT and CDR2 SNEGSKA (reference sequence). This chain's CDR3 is CSASNPSNEQFF. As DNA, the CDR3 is TGCAGTGCTAGCAATCCTTCCAATGAGCAGTTCTTC.

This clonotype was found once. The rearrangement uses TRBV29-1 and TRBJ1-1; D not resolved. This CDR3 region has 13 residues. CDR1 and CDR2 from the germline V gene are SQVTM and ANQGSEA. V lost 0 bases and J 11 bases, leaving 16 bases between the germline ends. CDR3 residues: CSVEDRGGRGAFF. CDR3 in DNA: TGCAGCGTTGAAGATCGCGGAGGTCGCGGCGCTTTCTTT.